One T cell receptor beta chain is described in this entry. Its antigen is still unknown. The sample originates from a study of cytomegalovirus exposure and HLA in healthy donors. This CDR3 is built from 13 residues. CDR1 is SGHTA and CDR2 is FQGTGA in the germline V gene. V gave up 6 bases and J gave up 4 bases; unmatched junction bases: 3. A multiplex PCR was run with 60 Vbeta primers and 13 Jbeta primers. TCRdb's copy holds only in-frame clones and misses some; the assay was immunoSEQ multiplex PCR. Of roughly 93,000 clones in the sample, roughly 79% are singletons; the top ten hold over 0.5%. Whole-study results and caveats: Researchers counted around 160 TCR beta chains as cytomegalovirus-associated. When analyzed later, a missense DCLRE1C variant was found to be linked to TCR beta V- and J-gene trimming.

The chain employs TRBV7-3 and TRBJ2-3; 8 nucleotides align to TRBD1. This TCR was recovered from a man aged 25-40 years in good health and CMV-seronegative. The sequencing input was PBMCs. The CDR3 is CASSRQGSDTQYF. Written as DNA, the CDR3 is TGTGCCAGCAGTCGACAGGGGTCAGATACGCAGTATTTT.